These 18 T cell receptor beta chains share one sample of origin, sequenced in a study of blood T cell repertoires in COVID-19. The repertoire was sequenced with immunoSEQ multiplex PCR; TCRdb's copy has only in-frame clones and lacks some. This sample has about 290,000 clones; roughly nine tenths occur once, and the top ten carry roughly 11%. Sequences were obtained from peripheral blood. The receptors stem from a woman between 25 and 40 years old with COVID-19, enrolled during active disease.

V is TRBV7-2 and J is TRBJ2-5, with TRBD2 matching over 11 bases. The germline CDR1 and CDR2 sequences are SGHTA and FQGNSA. The CDR3 extends over 15 amino acids. With 5 bases clipped from V and 5 bases from J, the junction kept 7 bases outside the gene matches. DNA of the CDR3: TGTGCCAGCAGCATAATAGCGGGGGGGAAGGAGACCCAGTACTTC. This encodes CASSIIAGGKETQYF.

The chain employs TRBV3-1 (or the pseudogene TRBV3-2) and TRBJ2-3, with 8 bases fitting TRBD1. The CDR3 extends over 12 amino acids. Germline trimming cut 1 base from V and 11 bases from J; bases unmatched to any gene: 2. The germline CDR1 and CDR2 sequences are LGHDT and YNNKEL (reference sequence). The CDR3 reads CASSQAGGGQYF. As DNA, the CDR3 is TGTGCCAGCAGCCAAGCAGGGGGCGGGCAGTATTTT.

The rearrangement links TRBV18 to TRBJ1-4, with D unresolved. The germline V and J ends were trimmed by 3 bases and 8 bases, with 13 bases remaining between them. The length of the CDR3 is 14 residues. CDR1 and CDR2 (germline): KGHSH, LQKENI. For the CDR3, the DNA is TGTGCCAGCTCACCTCAGGTGGAGGAAGAAAAACTGTTTTTT. Translation gives CASSPQVEEEKLFF.

The rearrangement links TRBV6-1 to TRBJ2-1, with unresolved D. This CDR3 comprises 16 residues. V dropped 3 bases and J dropped 4 bases, with 16 bases sitting between them. Looked up from germline, CDR1 is MNHNS and CDR2 is SASEGT. CDR3: CASSEAVMAPYNEQFF. The CDR3 DNA reads TGTGCCAGCAGTGAGGCGGTAATGGCCCCTTACAATGAGCAGTTCTTC.

The V call is TRBV5-1, the J call TRBJ2-7; 9 bases match TRBD1. The V segment lost 1 base and the J segment 4 bases; nucleotides outside the gene matches: 6. Germline CDR1 reads SGHRS; CDR2 reads YFSETQ. The CDR3 contains 15 residues. This chain's CDR3 is CASSLQQGASYEQYF. The DNA for the CDR3 is TGCGCCAGCAGCTTGCAACAGGGGGCTTCGTACGAGCAGTACTTC. Full variable domain (remainder filled in from reference TRBV5-1 and TRBJ2-7): KAGVTQTPRYLIKTRGQQVTLSCSPISGHRSVSWYQQTPGQGLQFLFEYFSETQRNKGNFPGRFSGRQFSNSRSEMNVSTLELGDSALYLCASSLQQGASYEQYFGPGTRLTVT.

This clone has just one count. The chain employs TRBV7-9 and TRBJ1-5; the D gene is possibly TRBD1 (6 bases). This CDR3 region has 17 residues. V shed 2 bases and J shed 1 base, with 15 bases lying between them. The V gene's germline CDR1 is SEHNR and CDR2 FQNEAQ (reference sequence). CDR3 in amino acids: CASSLISYRESNQPQHF. The CDR3 DNA reads TGTGCCAGCAGCTTAATTTCTTACAGGGAAAGCAATCAGCCCCAGCATTTT.

This chain joins TRBV2 and TRBJ1-1; 8 bases fit TRBD1. After removal of 5 bases from V and 4 bases from J, the junction contained 6 bases not matched to a gene. Germline V gives CDR1 SNHLY, CDR2 FYNNEI. This CDR3 spans 14 amino acids. In DNA, the CDR3 is TGTGCCAGCAGTCTACAGGGGGTAATCACTGAAGCTTTCTTT. Residues: CASSLQGVITEAFF.

V gene TRBV10-3 combines with J gene TRBJ1-2; no firm D call. V was shortened by 6 bases and J by 3 bases, with 14 bases between the two germline ends. The CDR3 is 14 amino acids. The germline CDR1 and CDR2 sequences are ENHRY and SYGVKD. CDR3 protein: CAISEQTSDYGYTF. The CDR3 DNA reads as TGTGCCATCAGCGAACAGACATCAGACTATGGCTACACCTTC.

The gene calls are TRBV6-5 and TRBJ1-1, with D possibly being TRBD1 (6 bases). Germline V lookup: CDR1 MNHEY, CDR2 SVGAGI. The CDR3 sequence is 13 residues long. Between the trimmed V and J ends, which lost 6 bases and 4 bases, there was a span of 12 bases. The chain's CDR3 is CASRRTDFTEAFF. DNA for the CDR3: TGTGCCAGCAGGAGGACAGATTTCACTGAAGCTTTCTTT.

The CDR3, as DNA: TGTGCCAGCAGCTCTTACAGGGGGCTAGACTATGGCTACACCTTC. Translating it yields CASSSYRGLDYGYTF. The J gene is TRBJ1-2, the V gene TRBV6-5; 9 bases agree with TRBD1. Germline V gene lookup returns CDR1 MNHEY and CDR2 SVGAGI. The CDR3 is 15 amino acids. V was clipped by 6 bases and J by 3 bases; unmatched bases: 8.

J is TRBJ2-5 and V is TRBV19; 8 bases fit TRBD2. Germline assignment: CDR1 LNHDA and CDR2 SQIVND (reference sequence). The CDR3 is made up of 11 amino acids. V was clipped by 4 bases and J by 14 bases; unmatched bases: 6. The CDR3 is CASSTIAGIYF. In DNA form, the CDR3 reads TGTGCCAGTAGTACCATAGCGGGGATATACTTC.

The sample holds a few counts of this clone. V gene TRBV19 combines with J gene TRBJ1-2; TRBD1 might be the D (6 bases). Per the germline V gene, CDR1 is LNHDA and CDR2 is SQIVND (reference sequence). The CDR3 contains 13 residues. The V and J ends lost 3 bases and 8 bases respectively, with 13 bases between them. The CDR3 DNA reads TGTGCCAGTAGTATTCCAGGGGCGCGGGGCTACACCTTC. Translation: CASSIPGARGYTF.

The chain joins TRBV28 to TRBJ1-2, with 8 bases lining up with TRBD1. Losses at the gene ends were 4 bases for V and 5 bases for J; bases not matched to a gene: 15. The CDR3 sequence is 17 residues long. The V gene's germline CDR1 is MDHEN and CDR2 SYDVKM. Written as DNA, the CDR3 is TGTGCCAGCAGTTCTTACAGGGGGAGGGGGGCCTATTATGGCTACACCTTC. Its protein product is CASSSYRGRGAYYGYTF.

The CDR3 nucleotides read TGCGCCAGCATGTTGGAGACGAACACCGGGGAGCTGTTTTTT. As protein: CASMLETNTGELFF. This rearrangement joins TRBV5-1 to TRBJ2-2; D gene ambiguous. The V end was cut by 6 bases, the J end by 0 bases, with 9 bases between. Per the germline V gene, CDR1 is SGHRS and CDR2 is YFSETQ. The CDR3 contains 14 residues.

This chain uses TRBV19 with TRBJ2-7; perhaps TRBD2 as D (7 bases). The germline V and J ends were trimmed by 5 bases and 2 bases, with 13 bases remaining between them. CDR3 length: 14 residues. In germline, CDR1 is LNHDA, CDR2 SQIVND (reference sequence). The CDR3 region has the DNA TGTGCCAGTAGTTGGGGGGGCCGCGCCTACGAGCAGTACTTC. Amino acid sequence: CASSWGGRAYEQYF.

The rearrangement uses TRBV28 and TRBJ1-2; D not certain. Germline CDR1 is MDHEN and CDR2 is SYDVKM. CDR3 length: 16 amino acids. The V end lost 3 bases, the J end lost 5 bases, and 19 bases lay between the germline ends. The DNA for the CDR3 is TGTGCCAGCAGTTTCGGGGATGGTCTATCTTCTTATGGCTACACCTTC. Its translation: CASSFGDGLSSYGYTF.

In its sample, this clone was seen once. The chain carries TRBV7-6 and TRBJ2-5, with 10 bases lining up with TRBD1. Per germline, CDR1 SGHVS and CDR2 FNYEAQ. The V gene end was trimmed by 5 bases and the J gene end by 4 bases; junction bases not matched to a gene: 10. The CDR3 is 16 residues long. The CDR3, as DNA: TGTGCCAGCAGCGCCCTGACAGGGGGCGGAGGAGAGACCCAGTACTTC. This sequence encodes CASSALTGGGGETQYF.

The chain has TRBV3-1 (or the pseudogene TRBV3-2) and TRBJ2-7; D gene uncertain. CDR3 length equals 13 residues. The V gene lost 0 bases and the J gene lost 3 bases, with 6 bases spanning the gap. The V gene's germline CDR1 is LGHDT and CDR2 YNNKEL (reference sequence). The CDR3 nucleotides are TGTGCCAGCAGCCAAGATGGCCGCTACGAGCAGTACTTC. Its translation is CASSQDGRYEQYF.